This T cell receptor (beta chain) was obtained from a study of CD8+CD57+ T cells in acquired aplastic anemia. Study at large: Mean yield of DNA from sorted CD4+ and CD8+ cells was approximately 3 ug. Findings and limits, study-wide: Sharing between patients and controls was observed for twenty-nine CD8+ CDR3 sequences. CD8+ Simpson's diversity in patients was not significantly different from that in controls.

A remark on this clonotype: The antigen is unknown.

The V gene lost 6 bases and the J gene lost 4 bases, with 12 bases spanning the gap. The CDR3 loop spans 12 amino acids. Looked up from germline, CDR1 is SQVTM and CDR2 is ANQGSEA. Genomic DNA templated the TCR beta VDJ and CDR3 profiling. TCRdb processed the reads anew with MiXCR; each CDR3 protein has one entry. The sample carries about 210,000 distinct CDR3 sequences, approximately 60% recorded once. Sequencing used sorted CD4+, CD8+, or CD8+CD57+ T cells (not recorded which) from PBMCs. The sequence was obtained from a human donor in good health. This rearrangement joins TRBV29-1 to TRBJ1-2; D call uncertain. CDR3 amino acids: CSVRHVSYGYTF. CDR3 sequence (DNA): TGCAGCGTCCGACACGTCAGCTATGGCTACACCTTC.